This note documents a single T cell receptor beta chain sequence. Its antigen is currently unknown. This sample is drawn from a study of vaccination and CD4 T cells after COVID-19. Looking at the study overall: The convalescents comprised six males and four females, two of them Hispanic.

Described treatment: roughly 11-day PBMC culture with coronavirus spike peptide pools or control peptides (ViraFEST assay). Cultured CD4+ T cells had their DNA profiled by the Oncomine TCR Beta short-read assay. TCRdb re-derived calls from the PCR reads in MiXCR, one entry per CDR3 protein. The table lists under 30,000 distinct CDR3 sequences, roughly 44% of them singletons. Study-wide results and limits: Convalescent patients displayed a median 86.3% of reactive clones emerging only post-vaccination. Median SARS-CoV-2-reactive clonotypes rose from about 20 to 38, not significantly.

V was pared by 8 bases and J by 4 bases, with 14 bases between. This CDR3 comprises 13 residues. Germline V lookup: CDR1 MNHNS, CDR2 SASEGT. The sequence derives from a human donor who received a COVID-19 vaccine. The genes are TRBV6-1 and TRBJ2-5, with D tentatively TRBD1 (5 bases). The material was CD4+ T cells from blood, cultured in vitro, obtained before SARS-CoV-2 vaccination. The CDR3 DNA is TGTGCCAGCCTTGAAGGGGTAGGAGAGACCCAGTACTTC. Its protein product is CASLEGVGETQYF.